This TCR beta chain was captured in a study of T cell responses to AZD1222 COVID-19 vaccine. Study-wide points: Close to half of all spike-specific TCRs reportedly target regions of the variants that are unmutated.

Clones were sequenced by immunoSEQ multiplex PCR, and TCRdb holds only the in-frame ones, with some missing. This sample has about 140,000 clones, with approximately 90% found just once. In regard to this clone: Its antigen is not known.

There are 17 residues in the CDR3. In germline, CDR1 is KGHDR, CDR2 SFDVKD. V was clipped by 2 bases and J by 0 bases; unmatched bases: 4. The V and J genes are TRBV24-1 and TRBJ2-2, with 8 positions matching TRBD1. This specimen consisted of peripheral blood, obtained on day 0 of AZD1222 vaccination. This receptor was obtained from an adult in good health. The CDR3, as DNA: TGTGCCACCAGTGATTCCGGGACAGGTTCGAACACCGGGGAGCTGTTTTTT. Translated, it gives CATSDSGTGSNTGELFF.